Listed below are T cell receptor beta chains from one sample, sequenced in a study of regulatory T cells in long-lasting Graves disease. MiXCR was run by TCRdb on the multiplex PCR reads, yielding one entry per CDR3 protein. The data contain under 500,000 distinct CDR3 sequences, less than 20% of them seen just once; the ten biggest clones take up about 10%. The same specimen was also included in a second study, on T cells in Graves' hyperthyroidism and ophthalmopathy.

The sequences come from peripheral blood mononuclear cells (PBMCs), collected at new diagnosis, from a patient treated with antithyroid drugs. Receptors originate from a woman aged 30 to 39 with Graves disease. Both conserved end residues are part of each CDR3. Fields, in order: D gene, clone size, V gene, J gene, CDR3 DNA, CDR3 protein. D genes are given only for firm matches. Expanded clones are given a class, and other clones once, few, many or no size at all.

>.|many|TRBV10-3|TRBJ1-4
TGTGCCATCAGTGAGTCCCCCGAAAAACTGTTTTTT
CAISESPEKLFF
>TRBD1|.|TRBV19|TRBJ1-5
TGTGCCAGTAGTATCCCCTCCCAGGGGGCGTTGCAGCCCCAGCATTTT
CASSIPSQGALQPQHF
>TRBD2|many|TRBV7-2|TRBJ2-1
TGTGCCAGCAGCATTAGCGGGAGTTGGGGCAATGAGCAGTTCTTC
CASSISGSWGNEQFF
>TRBD2|few|TRBV7-7|TRBJ2-2
TGTGCTAGCAGCATTGCAGCGGGAGGACCGAACACCGGGGAGCTGTTTTTT
CASSIAAGGPNTGELFF
>TRBD2|many|TRBV20-1|TRBJ2-3
TGCAGTGCTAGGCCCGGACTAGCGGGAGGAGCAGATACGCAGTATTTT
CSARPGLAGGADTQYF
>TRBD2|few|TRBV27|TRBJ2-1
TGTGCCAGCAGTTTAAGAGTTAGCGGGAAAAGCTACAATGAGCAGTTCTTC
CASSLRVSGKSYNEQFF
>.|many|TRBV6-1|TRBJ2-7
TGTGCCAGCAGCTTCACCCCCACCGGGACGGGAAACTCCTACGAGCAGTACTTC
CASSFTPTGTGNSYEQYF
>TRBD2|few|TRBV7-2|TRBJ2-1
TGTGCCAGCAGCTTCCAGCGAGGGACTAGCGGGAGTCTGAGGCAGTTCTTC
CASSFQRGTSGSLRQFF
>.|.|TRBV6-1|TRBJ1-3
TGTGCCAGCAGTGAAGCCGGCGGTGGGAGAGGAGGAAACACCATATATTTT
CASSEAGGGRGGNTIYF
>.|.|TRBV7-7|TRBJ2-3
TGTGCTAGCAGCTTAGGGGAGTCAGATACGCAGTATTTT
CASSLGESDTQYF
>TRBD1|many|TRBV6-2/TRBV6-3|TRBJ1-1
TGTGCCAGCAGACCCTCAGACAGGGGGCAAAACACTGAAGCTTTCTTT
CASRPSDRGQNTEAFF
>.|many|TRBV6-1|TRBJ1-1
TGTGCCAGCAGCCCGACCGACATGAACACTGAAGCTTTCTTT
CASSPTDMNTEAFF
>TRBD1|.|TRBV4-3|TRBJ2-7
TGCGCCAGCAGCCAATCGGACAGGGGACACTACGAGCAGTACTTC
CASSQSDRGHYEQYF
>.|.|TRBV7-9|TRBJ1-3
TGTGCCAGCACTCGAAACTCTGGAAACACCATATATTTT
CASTRNSGNTIYF
>.|.|TRBV24-1|TRBJ2-1
TGTGCCACCAGTGACTCCGACAGGATACTGGGAAATGAGCAGTTCTTC
CATSDSDRILGNEQFF
>TRBD1|many|TRBV2|TRBJ2-4
TGTGCCAGCACCGGACAGGGGGAGGGAAACATTCAGTACTTC
CASTGQGEGNIQYF